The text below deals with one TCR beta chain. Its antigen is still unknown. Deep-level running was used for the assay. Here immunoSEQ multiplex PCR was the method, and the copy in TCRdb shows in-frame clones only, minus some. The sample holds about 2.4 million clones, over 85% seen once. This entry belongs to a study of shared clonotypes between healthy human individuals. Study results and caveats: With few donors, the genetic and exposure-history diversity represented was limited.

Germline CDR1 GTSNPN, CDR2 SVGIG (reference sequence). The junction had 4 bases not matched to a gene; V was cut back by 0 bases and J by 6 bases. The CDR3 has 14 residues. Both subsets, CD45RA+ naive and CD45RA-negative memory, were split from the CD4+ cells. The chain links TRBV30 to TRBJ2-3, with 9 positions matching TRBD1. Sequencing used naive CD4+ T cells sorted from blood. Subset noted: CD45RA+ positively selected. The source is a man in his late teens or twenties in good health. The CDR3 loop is CAWSVGQGWDTQYF. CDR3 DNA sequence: TGTGCCTGGAGTGTAGGACAGGGGTGGGATACGCAGTATTTT.